Sequencing of this TCR beta chain was carried out in a study of CD8 T cells in ankylosing spondylitis. Study findings and constraints: Matched synovial fluid from ankylosing spondylitis patients was reported to be enriched for disease-linked clones. A TCR beta motif of about 8 highly homologous variants seemed to mark ankylosing spondylitis blood.

TCRdb analysed the 5' RACE reads with MiXCR anew, one entry per CDR3 protein. This table holds about 540,000 distinct CDR3 sequences, 10% to 15% found once. This clonotype was seen only a few times. Its antigen is not identified. The sequence was collected from a male donor with ankylosing spondylitis. The sample consisted of blood, either unsorted or a sorted T cell fraction (not recorded which).

Written as DNA, the CDR3 is TGTGCCACCGGGGTGACAGTTAACTATGGCTACACCTTC. Protein: CATGVTVNYGYTF. The chain uses TRBV6-1 and TRBJ1-2; TRBD1 might be the D (5 bases). Trimming left V 10 bases short and J 1 base short, with 13 bases between. Germline V CDR1 and CDR2: MNHNS, SASEGT. The CDR3 length is 13 residues.